This is a list of T cell receptor beta chains from one sample in a study of control samples from healthy donors and cancer patients. Clones were sequenced by immunoSEQ multiplex PCR, and TCRdb holds only the in-frame ones, with some missing. Of tens of thousands of clones detected, around nine tenths appear once; the ten largest clones hold roughly 43%. The material sequenced was PBMCs. The receptors originated from a man in his fifties with head and neck cancer. Each CDR3 is given with its conserved first and last residue. The order of the fields is J gene, D gene, V gene, clone size, CDR3 protein, CDR3 DNA. The D gene is left open where the match is weak. Only part of the rows carry a size: once, few, many, or a class if the clone is expanded.

TRBJ1-3 . TRBV28 . CASSSRPSSGNTIYF TGTGCCAGCAGTTCTCGCCCGTCCTCTGGAAACACCATATATTTT
TRBJ2-7 . TRBV4-1 . CASSPKQGYEQYF TGCGCCAGCAGCCCCAAACAAGGCTACGAGCAGTACTTC
TRBJ2-2 . TRBV9 once CASSVDQGSTGELFF TGTGCCAGCAGCGTTGACCAGGGGTCCACCGGGGAGCTGTTTTTT
TRBJ2-1 . TRBV7-8 . CASSTGPYNEQFF TGTGCCAGCAGCACAGGCCCCTACAATGAGCAGTTCTTC
TRBJ1-5 TRBD1 TRBV7-9 . CASSPGTGGNQPQHF TGTGCCAGCAGCCCAGGGACAGGGGGCAATCAGCCCCAGCATTTT
TRBJ2-5 . TRBV7-3 few CASAAAGSETQYF TGTGCCAGCGCGGCCGCAGGGTCAGAGACCCAGTACTTC
TRBJ2-7 TRBD2 TRBV27 . CASSLRGGPTGYEQYF TGTGCCAGCAGTTTACGGGGGGGGCCAACAGGGTACGAGCAGTACTTC
TRBJ2-2 TRBD1 TRBV5-1 . CASSPGQGKNTGELFF TGCGCCAGCAGCCCAGGACAGGGAAAGAACACCGGGGAGCTGTTTTTT
TRBJ2-3 TRBD1 TRBV24-1 . CATSDPSGTGGTDTQYF TGTGCCACCAGTGATCCTTCCGGGACAGGGGGCACAGATACGCAGTATTTT
TRBJ2-5 . TRBV3-1/TRBV3-2 . CASSQFRPWGREKLETQYF TGTGCCAGCAGCCAATTCCGACCCTGGGGGCGGGAGAAGTTGGAGACCCAGTACTTC
TRBJ1-3 . TRBV19 . CASSIAGDSGNTIYF TGTGCCAGTAGTATAGCTGGGGACTCTGGAAACACCATATATTTT
TRBJ2-1 . TRBV12-3/TRBV12-4 . CASSSGYEQFF TGTGCCAGCAGTAGTGGGTATGAGCAGTTCTTC
TRBJ2-7 . TRBV11-2 . CASESFGGYEQYF TGTGCCAGTGAATCTTTCGGGGGCTACGAGCAGTACTTC
TRBJ2-3 . TRBV5-1 . CASSLEGFTDTQYF TGCGCCAGCAGCTTGGAGGGATTCACAGATACGCAGTATTTT
TRBJ2-7 TRBD1 TRBV6-5 . CASSDRTGGSYEQYF TGTGCCAGCAGCGACCGGACAGGGGGCTCGTACGAGCAGTACTTC
TRBJ1-2 . TRBV19 . CASSIDSRTPNYGYTF TGTGCCAGTAGTATAGATTCCCGGACACCAAACTATGGCTACACCTTC
TRBJ2-2 . TRBV6-2/TRBV6-3 once CASSSQVTGELFF TGTGCCAGCAGTTCACAAGTCACCGGGGAGCTGTTTTTT
TRBJ1-4 . TRBV3-1/TRBV3-2 . CASSQAQGGEKLFF TGTGCCAGCAGCCAAGCCCAGGGTGGTGAAAAACTGTTTTTT
TRBJ2-5 TRBD2 TRBV5-1 . CASSLGLAGVETQYF TGCGCCAGCAGCTTGGGACTAGCGGGGGTAGAGACCCAGTACTTC
TRBJ2-1 . TRBV11-3 . CASSRVSYNEQFF TGTGCCAGCAGCAGGGTTTCCTACAATGAGCAGTTCTTC
TRBJ2-7 . TRBV2 . CASSLRQVRSNEQYF TGTGCCAGCAGCCTTAGACAGGTTCGATCGAACGAGCAGTACTTC
TRBJ2-7 . TRBV15 . CATSRDRGYEQYF TGTGCCACCAGCAGAGATAGGGGTTACGAGCAGTACTTC
TRBJ2-2 . TRBV4-1 . CASQAGNTGELFF TGCGCCAGCCAGGCCGGGAACACCGGGGAGCTGTTTTTT
TRBJ1-4 TRBD1 TRBV5-6 . CASSTGQGWGEKLFF TGTGCCAGCAGCACGGGACAGGGTTGGGGTGAAAAACTGTTTTTT
TRBJ2-7 . TRBV10-1 . CARSHRDF TGCGCCAGATCCCACAGGGACTTC
TRBJ2-1 TRBD2 TRBV27 . CASSLSGTSGHNEQFF TGTGCCAGCAGTTTATCCGGGACTAGCGGTCACAATGAGCAGTTCTTC
TRBJ2-5 . TRBV19 once CASSGRDTPEETQYF TGTGCCAGTAGTGGACGGGACACCCCGGAGGAGACCCAGTACTTC